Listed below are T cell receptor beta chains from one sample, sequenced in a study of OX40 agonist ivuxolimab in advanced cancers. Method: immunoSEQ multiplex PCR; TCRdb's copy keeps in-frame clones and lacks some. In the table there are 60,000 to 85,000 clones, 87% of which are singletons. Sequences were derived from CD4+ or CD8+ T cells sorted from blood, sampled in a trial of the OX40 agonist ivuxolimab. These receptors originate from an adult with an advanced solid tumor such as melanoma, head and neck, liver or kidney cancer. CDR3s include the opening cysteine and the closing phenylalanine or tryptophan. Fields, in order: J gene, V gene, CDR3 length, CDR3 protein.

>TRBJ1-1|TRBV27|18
CASSLSIFSGTRDTEAFF
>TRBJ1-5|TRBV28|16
CASRSPTGNSNQPQHF
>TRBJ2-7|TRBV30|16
CAWSSPAGAPSYEQYF
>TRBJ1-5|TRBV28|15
CASSYDRVGNQPQHF
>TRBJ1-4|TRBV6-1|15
CASSESRTGNEKLFF
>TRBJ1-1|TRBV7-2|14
CASSLSGTGTEAFF
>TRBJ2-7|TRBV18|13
CASSPTMGYEQYF
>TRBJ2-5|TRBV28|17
CASSLAGTSGGAETQYF
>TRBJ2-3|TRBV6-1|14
CASTRGPNTDTQYF
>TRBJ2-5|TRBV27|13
CASSLNSRKTQYF
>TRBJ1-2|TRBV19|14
CASSESTSNYGYTF
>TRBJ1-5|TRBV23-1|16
CASSQRRGVGVQPQHF
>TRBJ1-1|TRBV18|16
CASSPSERLVNTEAFF
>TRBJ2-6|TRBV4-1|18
CASSQDGGTVSGANVLTF
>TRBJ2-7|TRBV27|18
CASSLSPVVRASSYEQYF
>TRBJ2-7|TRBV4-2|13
CASSQDTQRAQYF
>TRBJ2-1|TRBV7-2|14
CASSLEGVSPEQFF